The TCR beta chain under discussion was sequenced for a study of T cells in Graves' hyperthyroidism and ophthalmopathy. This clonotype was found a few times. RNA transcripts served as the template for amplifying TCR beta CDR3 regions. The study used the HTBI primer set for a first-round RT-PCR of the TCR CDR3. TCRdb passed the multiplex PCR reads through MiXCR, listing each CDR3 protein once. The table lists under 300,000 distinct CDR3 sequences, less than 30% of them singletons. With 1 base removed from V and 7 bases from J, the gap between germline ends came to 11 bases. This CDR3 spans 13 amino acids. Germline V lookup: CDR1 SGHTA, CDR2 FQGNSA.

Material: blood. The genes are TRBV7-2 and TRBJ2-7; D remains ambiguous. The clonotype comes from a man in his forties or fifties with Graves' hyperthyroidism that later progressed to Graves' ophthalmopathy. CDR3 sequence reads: CASSLGGKGEQYF. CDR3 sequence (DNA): TGTGCCAGCAGCTTAGGTGGGAAGGGTGAGCAGTACTTC.